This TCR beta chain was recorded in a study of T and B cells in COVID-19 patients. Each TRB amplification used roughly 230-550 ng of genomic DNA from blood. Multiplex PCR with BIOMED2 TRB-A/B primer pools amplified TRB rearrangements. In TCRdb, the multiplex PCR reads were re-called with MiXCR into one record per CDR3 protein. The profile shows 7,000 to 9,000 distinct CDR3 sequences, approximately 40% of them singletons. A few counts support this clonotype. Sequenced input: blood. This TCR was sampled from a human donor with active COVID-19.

CDR3 protein: CASSLAQQGETQYF. As DNA, the CDR3 is TGTGCCAGCAGCTTAGCTCAACAGGGGGAGACCCAGTACTTC. V usage is TRBV7-6 and J usage is TRBJ2-5, with 7 bases identical to TRBD1. J gave up 5 bases and V 0 bases, and 3 bases lay outside the gene matches. The CDR3 spans 14 residues. CDR1 SGHVS and CDR2 FNYEAQ come from the germline V gene.